These 11 T cell receptor beta chains came from one sample sequenced in a study of T cell changes during pregnancy in multiple sclerosis. Profiled with immunoSEQ multiplex PCR; TCRdb holds only in-frame clones, not every one. The profile covers under 40,000 clones, with approximately 90% appearing a single time and around 12% taken by the ten largest. The sample in question was CD8+ T cells from peripheral blood mononuclear cells, obtained in the first trimester of pregnancy. The receptors shown here come from a female donor with multiple sclerosis, enrolled in a pregnancy study.

CDR3 amino acids: CASSIAAGTVGVGYTF. CDR3 sequence (DNA): TGTGCCAGTAGTATCGCCGCCGGGACAGTCGGCGTTGGCTACACCTTC. V is TRBV19 and J is TRBJ1-2, with TRBD1 matching over 7 bases. Per germline, CDR1 LNHDA and CDR2 SQIVND (reference sequence). The CDR3 runs 16 residues. Unmatched junction bases numbered 14, after V lost 3 bases and J lost 7 bases.

In its sample, this clone was seen once. The rearrangement links TRBV5-1 to TRBJ2-7; D might be TRBD2 (6 bases). Trimming pared 3 bases from V and 5 bases from J, leaving 12 bases between. Germline loops: CDR1 SGHRS, CDR2 YFSETQ. The CDR3 has 13 amino acids. CDR3 nucleotide sequence: TGCGCCAGCAGCTGGACTACCGCCCACGAGCAGTACTTC. Residues: CASSWTTAHEQYF.

This rearrangement joins TRBV29-1 to TRBJ2-5, with 7 bases identical to TRBD2. Matching the DNA end better, TRBJ2-7 makes the J call doubtful. CDR3 length equals 15 residues. Germline loops: CDR1 SQVTM, CDR2 ANQGSEA. The CDR3 protein is CSVEDQRGESYEQYF. CDR3 coding DNA: TGCAGCGTTGAAGATCAGCGGGGCGAATCCTACGAGCAGTACTTC.

The chain employs TRBV19 and TRBJ2-1; unclear D gene. This CDR3 is built from 16 residues. CDR1 and CDR2 (germline): LNHDA, SQIVND (reference sequence). Trimming left V 0 bases short and J 4 bases short, with 13 bases between. Here the CDR3 DNA reads TGTGCCAGTAGTATAGAGGGCTTTAGGCGATACAATGAGCAGTTCTTC. This codes for CASSIEGFRRYNEQFF.

CDR3 sequence reads: CASSPSGSSYNEQFF. DNA of the CDR3: TGTGCCAGCAGCCCGAGCGGGAGCTCCTACAATGAGCAGTTCTTC. The rearrangement uses TRBV6-5 and TRBJ2-1; 8 bases agree with TRBD2. V gave up 6 bases and J gave up 0 bases; unmatched junction bases: 4. The CDR3 loop spans 15 amino acids. Germline assignment: CDR1 MNHEY and CDR2 SVGAGI.

This clone was seen once. The chain is built from TRBV19 and TRBJ2-1; 14 bases match TRBD2. The CDR3 covers 17 residues. The V segment lost 3 bases and the J segment 5 bases; nucleotides outside the gene matches: 6. In germline, CDR1 is LNHDA, CDR2 SQIVND (reference sequence). This CDR3 is CASSIGVGLAGDNEQFF. DNA for the CDR3: TGTGCCAGTAGTATCGGGGTGGGACTAGCGGGGGACAATGAGCAGTTCTTC.

The table lists this clone with a few counts. The rearrangement joins TRBV27 to TRBJ2-1, with TRBD1 identical over 7 bases. The CDR3 covers 13 residues. V shed 9 bases, J shed 4 bases, and the junction held 6 bases outside the gene matches. CDR1 and CDR2 from the germline V gene are MNHEY and SMNVEV (reference sequence). The CDR3 sequence is CASKGQPYNEQFF. CDR3 DNA: TGTGCCAGTAAGGGACAGCCATACAATGAGCAGTTCTTC.

The chain is built from TRBV27 and TRBJ1-1, with 10 bases lining up with TRBD1. The CDR3 length is 16 residues. Germline V gene sequence: CDR1 MNHEY, CDR2 SMNVEV (reference sequence). Unmatched junction bases numbered 11, after V lost 5 bases and J lost 5 bases. This CDR3 reads CASSLDRGRLKTEAFF. CDR3 DNA: TGTGCCAGCAGTCTAGACAGGGGGCGCCTTAAAACTGAAGCTTTCTTT.

This clone is labeled large. The V gene is TRBV27, the J gene TRBJ1-2, with 8 bases matching TRBD1. CDR3 length: 14 amino acids. The J segment lost 0 bases and the V segment lost 5 bases, leaving 2 bases of the junction unmatched. Germline assignment: CDR1 MNHEY and CDR2 SMNVEV (reference sequence). The DNA of the CDR3 is TGTGCCAGCAGTATACAGGGGGCTAACTATGGCTACACCTTC. Translating it yields CASSIQGANYGYTF.

This clone has more than one count but fewer than ten. The CDR3 DNA is TGTGCCAGCAGTTTCTCCAGTAGGGGATACAATGAGCAGTTCTTC. This encodes CASSFSSRGYNEQFF. The chain joins TRBV27 to TRBJ2-1; D possibly corresponds to TRBD1 (5 bases). The germline V and J ends were trimmed by 3 bases and 4 bases, with 13 bases remaining between them. Germline values: CDR1 MNHEY, CDR2 SMNVEV (reference sequence). The CDR3 runs to 15 residues.

For the CDR3, the DNA is TGTGCCAGCAGTTACTCGCTGTTCGGGGTTGGCTACACCTTC. Protein product: CASSYSLFGVGYTF. V usage is TRBV6-5 and J usage is TRBJ1-2; D is undetermined. This CDR3 is built from 14 residues. Between the trimmed V and J ends, which lost 0 bases and 7 bases, there was a span of 12 bases. Germline assignment: CDR1 MNHEY and CDR2 SVGAGI.